The entry below describes one TCR beta chain. Its binding antigen is unknown. No much larger clone is present one base from it, and per-base qualities are unavailable. This specimen's time point label, interpreted: cycle 1 day 1 (C1D1), immediately before nivolumab initiation. All trial patients had relapsed after autologous stem cell transplantation, with cohorts A, B and C differing in prior brentuximab vedotin exposure. The trial cohort comprised fewer than 65 patients with relapsed/refractory classical Hodgkin lymphoma whose best overall responses were complete response, partial response or progressive disease. Single-agent nivolumab was administered to trial patients in the multi-cohort phase II CheckMate 205 trial. Best overall response was determined by an independent review committee according to the 2007 International Working Group response criteria. Trial PBMCs were obtained immediately prior to nivolumab initiation (C1D1) and on therapy at cycle 2 day 1 and cycle 4 day 1. Peripheral blood was collected in 8 mL Vacutainer Cell Preparation Tubes, from which PBMCs were isolated by centrifugation and then cryopreserved.

The Qiagen DNeasy kit was used to extract genomic DNA both from unsorted PBMCs and from the negatively selected CD4+ and CD8+ fractions. TCR beta CDR3 regions were amplified by immunoSEQ multiplex PCR using primers annealing to V and J segments. A synthetic immune receptor repertoire was used to minimize amplification bias, and any residual bias was removed computationally once sequencing was done. In the authors' own workflow: Custom Python scripts were used to quantify repertoire diversity as the Shannon entropy index. Unsorted, CD4+ and CD8+ repertoires were analyzed separately, except for combined analyses in which CD4+ and CD8+ sequences were merged in silico. Clonal expansion was defined as a frequency increase of at least 2-fold after treatment compared with C1D1, and clones undetected at baseline were assigned a pseudocount of 0.5. Clones with 0 or 1 copy at C1D1 were classified as singleton clones, and clones with 2 or more copies were classified as non-singleton clones. Clones expanded in unsorted samples were assigned a CD4+, CD8+ or unknown annotation through matching of protein sequences in sorted samples from the same patient. Wilcoxon tests were applied to paired samples to test diversity changes from C1D1 to C4D1. The immuneACCESS repertoire file appears here via TCRdb, limited to in-frame rearrangements. These files lack a portion of the clones; in checked studies, under half of the deficit traces to unresolved V genes, and the cause of the others is not known. That table furnishes V, J and clone size, whereas the DNA furnished D and trimming. The sample table holds tens of thousands of clones, of which 60% to 85% were seen once. Roughly 9.7% of the sample comes from the top ten.

The record originates from a study of PD-1 blockade in classical Hodgkin lymphoma (TCRdb year 2020). Background for the entire study: Nivolumab dosing was 3 mg/kg intravenously every 2 weeks, continuing until either disease progression or unacceptable toxicity. The study used CyTOF and TCR beta sequencing to define a peripheral blood immune signature of response to PD-1 blockade in classical Hodgkin lymphoma.

The germline ends are 15 bases apart after V is trimmed by 5 bases and J by 8 bases. The CDR1 and CDR2 encoded by the germline V gene are SGHNT and YENEEA. Including cysteine and phenylalanine, the CDR3 has 13 amino acids. The DNA shown is the 39-base CDR3, in frame from base 1. The investigation overall reported the following: The study was limited to a single clinical trial cohort, and causes of repertoire differences, possibly disease activity or prior therapy, remained undefined. A significant rise by C4D1 was seen in CD4+ but not CD8+ TCR diversity (p=0.0027 vs p=0.16), with the rise being most apparent in complete responders (p=0.02). Lower diversity was observed in patients in whom nivolumab was started less than 1 year after ASCT, and these patients were excluded from later analyses so that confounding by immune reconstitution would be avoided. Trial patients achieving complete response had baseline diversity similar to newly diagnosed patients, whereas partial responders and progressors had significantly lower diversity. Baseline TCR diversity was reported to be lower in newly diagnosed patients than in healthy donors, and even lower in relapsed/refractory patients.

The sequence joins TRBV11-3 to TRBJ1-2; TRBD1 is a possible D gene, resting on 5 matching bases. The clonotype was recovered from a human donor with classical Hodgkin lymphoma. The source was peripheral blood mononuclear cells (PBMCs), collected at baseline. The CDR3 in this case is CASSPGRGRGYTF. Here is the DNA: TGTGCCAGCAGCCCGGGGAGGGGCCGAGGCTACACCTTC.